These 17 T cell receptor beta chains originate from one sample sequenced in a study of fetal regulatory T cell absence and autoimmunity (TCRdb year 2017). Preparation of the library involved the immunoSEQ multiplex PCR assay. TCRdb re-hosts the immuneACCESS table, in-frame sequences only. Its copies lack some clones; in the studies checked, an unresolved V gene accounts for under half of them, and the cause for the rest is not known. The table for this sample lists about 95,000 clones; more than 70% of them were counted only once. The ten largest make up roughly 2% of the sample. Specimen: pancreas tissue. All receptors derive from a male donor with IPEX syndrome.

The V call is TRBV4-3, the J call TRBJ2-3; D call uncertain. This CDR3 has 14 residues. Germline V gene data show CDR1 as LGHNA and CDR2 as YSLEER. The germline V and J ends were trimmed by 4 bases and 0 bases, with 8 bases remaining between them. CDR3 in amino acids: CASSPGPSTDTQYF. The DNA for the CDR3 is TGCGCCAGCAGCCCAGGTCCTAGCACAGATACGCAGTATTTT.

This chain links TRBV11-2 with TRBJ2-5; TRBD1 aligns across 10 bases. This CDR3 has 16 residues. V was clipped by 5 bases and J by 1 base; unmatched bases: 7. Germline V gene data show CDR1 as SGHAT and CDR2 as FQNNGV. CDR3 sequence reads: CASSLTGGLFQETQYF. The CDR3 DNA is TGTGCCAGCAGCCTGACAGGGGGCCTGTTCCAAGAGACCCAGTACTTC.

The chain uses TRBV19 and TRBJ2-7, with D perhaps TRBD1 (5 bases). With 1 base removed from V and 1 base from J, the gap between germline ends came to 5 bases. The CDR3 totals 13 residues. Per germline, CDR1 LNHDA and CDR2 SQIVND (reference sequence). The CDR3 DNA sequence: TGTGCCAGTAGTATAGGACAGTCCTACGAGCAGTACTTC. The encoded protein is CASSIGQSYEQYF.

The genes are TRBV2 and TRBJ2-1, with 8 bases fitting TRBD2. The J segment lost 10 bases and the V segment lost 10 bases, leaving 6 bases of the junction unmatched. Germline V CDR1 and CDR2: SNHLY, FYNNEI. The CDR3 has 11 residues. The CDR3 sequence is CATLAGGEQFF. The CDR3 bases are TGTGCCACCCTAGCGGGCGGGGAGCAGTTCTTC. The full variable domain, rest sourced from reference TRBV2 and TRBJ2-1, is EPEVTQTPSHQVTQMGQEVILRCVPISNHLYFYWYRQILGQKVEFLVSFYNNEISEKSEIFDDQFSVERPDGSNFTLKIRSTKLEDSAMYFCATLAGGEQFFGPGTRLTVL.

The chain combines TRBV4-1 with TRBJ2-1; tentative D call: TRBD2 (6 bases). The V and J ends lost 2 bases and 0 bases respectively, with 8 bases between them. The CDR3 has 15 residues. Germline assignment: CDR1 MGHRA and CDR2 YSYEKL. CDR3 sequence reads: CASSQRDFSYNEQFF. For the CDR3, the DNA is TGCGCCAGCAGCCAAAGGGACTTCTCCTACAATGAGCAGTTCTTC.

The V call is TRBV5-6, the J call TRBJ2-1; D might be TRBD2 (5 bases). This CDR3 region has 15 residues. CDR1 is SGHDT and CDR2 is YYEEEE in the germline V gene. Between the trimmed V and J ends, which lost 0 bases and 4 bases, there was a span of 11 bases. The CDR3 region is CASSLGTRGYNEQFF. For the CDR3, the DNA is TGTGCCAGCAGCTTGGGCACTAGAGGATACAATGAGCAGTTCTTC.

This clone was counted a few times. The gene calls are TRBV7-9 and TRBJ1-1, with 7 bases matching TRBD1. CDR3 length: 12 residues. Per the germline V gene, CDR1 is SEHNR and CDR2 is FQNEAQ (reference sequence). V dropped 5 bases and J dropped 4; count of bases not matched to a gene: 1. DNA for the CDR3: TGTGCCAGCAGCCGACAGGGCACTGAAGCTTTCTTT. This translates into CASSRQGTEAFF.

This chain uses TRBV4-1 with TRBJ2-3; weak D call: TRBD2 (5 bases). Trimming removed 4 bases at V and 3 bases at J, with 17 bases between. Germline loops: CDR1 MGHRA, CDR2 YSYEKL. This CDR3 comprises 16 residues. CDR3 region: CASSLRTLPRTDTQYF. Here the CDR3 DNA reads TGCGCCAGCAGCCTTCGGACTCTTCCTAGAACAGATACGCAGTATTTT.

The chain has TRBV6-1 and TRBJ1-1; no definite D call. Trimming removed 5 bases from V and 0 bases from J, with 7 bases in between. Germline loops: CDR1 MNHNS, CDR2 SASEGT. This CDR3 spans 13 amino acids. This CDR3 reads CASSPLMNTEAFF. Written as DNA, the CDR3 is TGTGCCAGCAGTCCCCTCATGAACACTGAAGCTTTCTTT.

J is TRBJ2-2 and V is TRBV5-1; no definite D call. V lost 0 bases and J 7 bases, leaving 7 bases between the germline ends. CDR1 is SGHRS, CDR2 YFSETQ, per germline. CDR3 length: 13 amino acids. The CDR3 nucleotides read TGCGCCAGCAGCTTGGAGGGCGTCGGGGAGCTGTTTTTT. Translation: CASSLEGVGELFF.

This chain joins TRBV7-6 and TRBJ2-2; D gene unclear. The CDR3 sequence is 14 residues long. Per the germline V gene, CDR1 is SGHVS and CDR2 is FNYEAQ. V shed 5 bases and J shed 3 bases, with 10 bases lying between them. The CDR3 loop reads CASSPAMDTGELFF. In DNA form, the CDR3 reads TGTGCCAGCAGCCCCGCGATGGACACCGGGGAGCTGTTTTTT.

This clone was counted only a few times. The chain links TRBV4-2 to TRBJ2-2, with TRBD2 matching over 7 bases. The CDR3 totals 17 residues. Per germline, CDR1 LGHNA and CDR2 YNFKEQ. The V gene end was trimmed by 0 bases and the J gene end by 3 bases; junction bases not matched to a gene: 7. The CDR3 coding sequence is TGTGCCAGCAGCCAAGAGAATATCCTAGCGGACACCGGGGAGCTGTTTTTT. It yields the protein CASSQENILADTGELFF.

The V call is TRBV9, the J call TRBJ2-2; 8 positions match TRBD1. The CDR3 loop spans 15 amino acids. V gave up 3 bases and J gave up 8 bases; unmatched junction bases: 9. Per germline, CDR1 SGDLS and CDR2 YYNGEE. The CDR3 DNA follows: TGTGCCAGCAGCGCCCAACAGGGGGAAGTGGGGGAGCTGTTTTTT. It encodes CASSAQQGEVGELFF.

The rearrangement uses TRBV29-1 and TRBJ2-7; unclear D gene. The CDR3 has 12 residues. CDR1 is SQVTM and CDR2 is ANQGSEA in the germline V gene. V shed 5 bases and J shed 2 bases, with 10 bases lying between them. The CDR3, as DNA: TGCAGCGTTCTTGTAGCCACCTACGAGCAGTACTTC. This gives the protein CSVLVATYEQYF.

This chain joins TRBV7-9 and TRBJ1-2; 7 bases match TRBD1. CDR3 length: 15 residues. Germline V gene data show CDR1 as SEHNR and CDR2 as FQNEAQ (reference sequence). Losses at the gene ends were 5 bases for V and 5 bases for J; bases not matched to a gene: 11. The CDR3 nucleotides read TGTGCCAGCAGCCTTGGCGCGGGGGACAGATATGGCTACACCTTC. Protein: CASSLGAGDRYGYTF.

V gene TRBV11-2 combines with J gene TRBJ2-5, with 14 bases matching TRBD2. The CDR3 runs 17 residues. V lost 1 base, J lost 5 bases, and 6 bases stayed unmatched. Germline CDR1 and CDR2: SGHAT and FQNNGV. The CDR3 DNA is TGTGCCAGCAGCTTAGTAGGACTAGCGGGGGGCCGGGAGACCCAGTACTTC. It encodes CASSLVGLAGGRETQYF.

The V and J genes are TRBV5-4 and TRBJ1-2; maybe TRBD1 (5 bases). Trimming cost V 0 bases and J 10 bases, with 10 bases left between them. Germline CDR1 SGHNT, CDR2 YYREEE (reference sequence). This CDR3 comprises 12 residues. The CDR3: CASSLVPGSYTF. The CDR3 DNA follows: TGTGCCAGCAGCTTGGTGCCAGGGTCCTACACCTTC.